This entry features one T cell receptor beta chain sequence. Antigen: not known. Second doses at about 4 or about 12 weeks were pooled. This record comes from a study of T cell responses to AZD1222 COVID-19 vaccine. The study, taken as a whole, reports: Repertoires were sampled only after the peak T cell response. The study found vaccine-associated CD4 TCRs spanning spike, dominant at 160-218 and 743-854.

The CDR3 spans 17 residues. This table comes from immunoSEQ multiplex PCR, and its TCRdb copy is limited to in-frame clones, with some not included. The sample yields about 82,000 clones, roughly 85% seen once. The material was peripheral blood, obtained 28 days after the second AZD1222 dose. The sequence was obtained from an adult who received the AZD1222 COVID-19 vaccine. This rearrangement joins TRBV1 to TRBJ2-7; the table's D call, TRBD2, has no DNA check behind it. TRBV1 is designated a pseudogene. CDR3 nucleotide sequence: TGCACCAGCAGCCAAGGGGCCAGCGGGGGGGCAGATAGAGAGCAGTACGTC. Translated, it gives CTSSQGASGGADREQYV.